This T cell receptor beta chain was identified during a study of T cells in tuberculosis. Thawed, overnight-rested PBMC were stained with GMM-loaded CD1B tetramer, viability dye and anti-CD3, then sorted. The CD1B tetramers carried C32 glucose monomycolate purified from Rhodococcus equi. No alpha-beta pairing information exists for these sequences. This table comes from immunoSEQ multiplex PCR, and its TCRdb copy is limited to in-frame clones, with some not included. The sample shows more than 70,000 clones, approximately 91% of them seen only once. The CDR3 is made up of 16 amino acids. The V gene lost 6 bases and the J gene lost 0 bases, with 14 bases spanning the gap. Germline V gene lookup returns CDR1 SNHLY and CDR2 FYNNEI.

The receptor was derived from an adult woman with latent tuberculosis. Sequenced sample: CD1b-GMM tetramer-negative cells sorted from PBMCs. V gene TRBV2 combines with J gene TRBJ1-4; unclear D gene. DNA for the CDR3: TGTGCCAGCAGCCCCCATTGGAGGGCAACTAATGAAAAACTGTTTTTT. Protein sequence: CASSPHWRATNEKLFF.